This is a list of T cell receptor beta chains from one sample in a study of beta chain features in type 1 diabetes. Here immunoSEQ multiplex PCR was the method, and the copy in TCRdb shows in-frame clones only, minus some. The sample lists about 260,000 clones; over 65% were seen once. Input material: naive CD4+ T cells from blood. The receptors come from a man aged 25-45 years in good health. Each CDR3 is given with its conserved first and last residue. The D gene is left open where the match is weak. Clone size, where shown, is once, few, many, or a class for clones that have expanded.

J gene: TRBJ2-1
D gene: -
V gene: TRBV10-3
clone size: -
CDR3 DNA: TGTGCCATCAGTGACCCTTCTAGGCGCTCCTACAATGAGCAGTTCTTC
CDR3 protein: CAISDPSRRSYNEQFF

J gene: TRBJ1-2
D gene: -
V gene: TRBV29-1
clone size: once
CDR3 DNA: TGCAGCGTTCGGGGGACTAACTATGGCTACACCTTC
CDR3 protein: CSVRGTNYGYTF

J gene: TRBJ2-1
D gene: TRBD2
V gene: TRBV14
clone size: -
CDR3 DNA: TGTGCCAGCAGCCACGGGACTAGCGGGAGGGCCTCCAATGAGCAGTTCTTC
CDR3 protein: CASSHGTSGRASNEQFF

J gene: TRBJ1-1
D gene: -
V gene: TRBV29-1
clone size: few
CDR3 DNA: TGCAGCGTCGGTCAGGGGAACACTGAAGCTTTCTTT
CDR3 protein: CSVGQGNTEAFF

J gene: TRBJ2-5
D gene: -
V gene: TRBV30
clone size: -
CDR3 DNA: TGTGCCTGGAGTGTTTTTGGGGTCGGGAAAGTGGAGACCCAGTACTTC
CDR3 protein: CAWSVFGVGKVETQYF

J gene: TRBJ1-1
D gene: -
V gene: TRBV14
clone size: -
CDR3 DNA: TGTGCCAGCTTCAAGGGGCAGGACACTGAAGCTTTCTTT
CDR3 protein: CASFKGQDTEAFF

J gene: TRBJ2-2
D gene: TRBD2
V gene: TRBV30
clone size: -
CDR3 DNA: TGTGCCTGGAGGCCAAAGGCGGGAGATAACACCGGGGAGCTGTTTTTT
CDR3 protein: CAWRPKAGDNTGELFF

J gene: TRBJ2-6
D gene: TRBD2
V gene: TRBV30
clone size: -
CDR3 DNA: TGTGCCTGGAGTGTATCGCGGACTAGCGGGATGTATGGGGCCAACGTCCTGACTTTC
CDR3 protein: CAWSVSRTSGMYGANVLTF

J gene: TRBJ2-3
D gene: -
V gene: TRBV7-8
clone size: once
CDR3 DNA: TGTGCCAGCAGCTTAGGAGGGCGGGGGCCACGGGGTGCAGATACGCAGTATTTT
CDR3 protein: CASSLGGRGPRGADTQYF

J gene: TRBJ2-2
D gene: -
V gene: TRBV4-3
clone size: -
CDR3 DNA: TGCGCCAGCAGCTTTCGACTCGCCACCGGGGAGCTGTTTTTT
CDR3 protein: CASSFRLATGELFF

J gene: TRBJ2-3
D gene: TRBD2
V gene: TRBV29-1
clone size: few
CDR3 DNA: TGCAGCGTTGAAGTGCTAGCGGAAAGCACAGATACGCAGTATTTT
CDR3 protein: CSVEVLAESTDTQYF

J gene: TRBJ2-3
D gene: TRBD2
V gene: TRBV2
clone size: -
CDR3 DNA: TGTGCCAGCACCTTCCGGGGCGGGAGTAACACAGATACGCAGTATTTT
CDR3 protein: CASTFRGGSNTDTQYF

J gene: TRBJ2-3
D gene: -
V gene: TRBV9
clone size: -
CDR3 DNA: TGTGCCAGCAGCGTAGCGGCTAGTTTTGCAGATACGCAGTATTTT
CDR3 protein: CASSVAASFADTQYF

J gene: TRBJ2-5
D gene: -
V gene: TRBV7-9
clone size: few
CDR3 DNA: TGTGCCAGCAGCCCGACCGGGACCATTCAAGAGACCCAGTACTTC
CDR3 protein: CASSPTGTIQETQYF

J gene: TRBJ2-3
D gene: -
V gene: TRBV30
clone size: -
CDR3 DNA: TGTGCCTGGAGTGTACTTATCCGAGATACGCAGTATTTT
CDR3 protein: CAWSVLIRDTQYF

J gene: TRBJ2-3
D gene: -
V gene: TRBV9
clone size: -
CDR3 DNA: TGTGCCAGCAGCGTCCTTGGGCCATCCACAGATACGCAGTATTTT
CDR3 protein: CASSVLGPSTDTQYF

J gene: TRBJ2-2
D gene: -
V gene: TRBV14
clone size: -
CDR3 DNA: TGTGCCAGCAGCCAACGGCGGGACACCGGGGAGCTGTTTTTT
CDR3 protein: CASSQRRDTGELFF

J gene: TRBJ2-3
D gene: -
V gene: TRBV5-1
clone size: -
CDR3 DNA: TGCGCCAGCAGCGAACCATACCAGGGTACGCAGTATTTT
CDR3 protein: CASSEPYQGTQYF

J gene: TRBJ2-7
D gene: -
V gene: TRBV7-2
clone size: -
CDR3 DNA: TGTGCCAGCAGCCCCGCCGATGGTGGCTCCTACGAGCAGTACTTC
CDR3 protein: CASSPADGGSYEQYF

J gene: TRBJ1-5
D gene: -
V gene: TRBV4-2
clone size: once
CDR3 DNA: TGTGCCAGCAGCCATTCCGCAAGCAATCAGCCCCAGCATTTT
CDR3 protein: CASSHSASNQPQHF

J gene: TRBJ2-3
D gene: TRBD2
V gene: TRBV5-4
clone size: few
CDR3 DNA: TGTGCCAGCAGCACGGGGTCGGGACTAGCAGCACAGATATTGTATTTT
CDR3 protein: CASSTGSGLAAQILYF

J gene: TRBJ1-1
D gene: -
V gene: TRBV29-1
clone size: -
CDR3 DNA: TGCAGCGTTATGGGGCAGAACACTGAAGCTTTCTTT
CDR3 protein: CSVMGQNTEAFF

J gene: TRBJ2-5
D gene: TRBD1
V gene: TRBV30
clone size: -
CDR3 DNA: TGTGCCTGGAGGGGCCCGGGACAGGGGCAGACCCAGTACTTC
CDR3 protein: CAWRGPGQGQTQYF

J gene: TRBJ2-1
D gene: -
V gene: TRBV20-1
clone size: few
CDR3 DNA: TGCAGTGCCGGGTCCTACAATGAGCAGTTCTTC
CDR3 protein: CSAGSYNEQFF

J gene: TRBJ2-3
D gene: -
V gene: TRBV25-1
clone size: -
CDR3 DNA: TGTGCCAGCAGAGGAATAACAGATACGCAGTATTTT
CDR3 protein: CASRGITDTQYF

J gene: TRBJ2-7
D gene: TRBD2
V gene: TRBV5-1
clone size: -
CDR3 DNA: TGCGCCAGCAGCCGGGAGGGGGACACCACCTACGAGCAGTACTTC
CDR3 protein: CASSREGDTTYEQYF

J gene: TRBJ2-3
D gene: -
V gene: TRBV29-1
clone size: -
CDR3 DNA: TGCACCGGGGGTGGATCAGATACGCAGTATTTT
CDR3 protein: CTGGGSDTQYF

J gene: TRBJ2-7
D gene: -
V gene: TRBV7-9
clone size: -
CDR3 DNA: TGTGCCAGCAGCACCCACGGACAGCGGGTGTACGAGCAGTACTTC
CDR3 protein: CASSTHGQRVYEQYF

J gene: TRBJ1-5
D gene: -
V gene: TRBV29-1
clone size: -
CDR3 DNA: TGCAGCGTCAGCTCAGGGTCGGGAAAGCCCCAGCATTTT
CDR3 protein: CSVSSGSGKPQHF

J gene: TRBJ2-1
D gene: TRBD1
V gene: TRBV28
clone size: -
CDR3 DNA: TGTGCCAGCAGCACAGGGGGTTCCTACAATGAGCAGTTCTTC
CDR3 protein: CASSTGGSYNEQFF

J gene: TRBJ2-5
D gene: -
V gene: TRBV4-3
clone size: -
CDR3 DNA: TGCGCCAGCAGTCAGGGGATGCGGAAGGGGTACCAAGAGACCCAGTACTTC
CDR3 protein: CASSQGMRKGYQETQYF

J gene: TRBJ2-5
D gene: TRBD1
V gene: TRBV30
clone size: -
CDR3 DNA: TGTGCCTCCACCGGGACAGGGGGATGGGAGACCCAGTACTTC
CDR3 protein: CASTGTGGWETQYF

J gene: TRBJ2-3
D gene: -
V gene: TRBV30
clone size: -
CDR3 DNA: TGTGCCTGGGCTTACAGGTCAAAAGATACGCAGTATTTT
CDR3 protein: CAWAYRSKDTQYF

J gene: TRBJ2-5
D gene: -
V gene: TRBV20-1
clone size: -
CDR3 DNA: TGCAGTGCTAAGCCGGAAGAGACCCAGTACTTC
CDR3 protein: CSAKPEETQYF

J gene: TRBJ2-1
D gene: -
V gene: TRBV5-1
clone size: -
CDR3 DNA: TGCGCCAGCAGCCTCCCATTAGGGCGCTCCTACAATGAGCAGTTCTTC
CDR3 protein: CASSLPLGRSYNEQFF

J gene: TRBJ2-1
D gene: -
V gene: TRBV2
clone size: few
CDR3 DNA: TGTGCCAGCCTCCTCCTAGCGAATGAGCAGTTCTTC
CDR3 protein: CASLLLANEQFF

J gene: TRBJ2-7
D gene: TRBD1
V gene: TRBV15
clone size: -
CDR3 DNA: TGTGCCACCAGCGTATCTCGGACAGGGAGCTCCTACGAGCAGTACTTC
CDR3 protein: CATSVSRTGSSYEQYF

J gene: TRBJ2-1
D gene: -
V gene: TRBV5-1
clone size: -
CDR3 DNA: TGCGCCAGCAGCTTAGTAGATGTCAGTGAGCAGTTCTTC
CDR3 protein: CASSLVDVSEQFF

J gene: TRBJ2-1
D gene: -
V gene: TRBV29-1
clone size: few
CDR3 DNA: TGCAGCGTTGACTCCAGCGGCAATGAGCAGTTCTTC
CDR3 protein: CSVDSSGNEQFF

J gene: TRBJ1-2
D gene: TRBD1
V gene: TRBV30
clone size: -
CDR3 DNA: TGTGCCTGGACCCCAGGGACAGACTATGGCTACACCTTC
CDR3 protein: CAWTPGTDYGYTF

J gene: TRBJ2-1
D gene: -
V gene: TRBV4-3
clone size: -
CDR3 DNA: TGCGCCAGCAGTTCCGACAGGTACAATGAGCAGTTCTTC
CDR3 protein: CASSSDRYNEQFF

J gene: TRBJ1-6
D gene: -
V gene: TRBV7-2
clone size: -
CDR3 DNA: TGTGCCAGCACCCCGGACCGGCGCGGATCACCCCTCCACTTT
CDR3 protein: CASTPDRRGSPLHF

J gene: TRBJ2-3
D gene: TRBD1
V gene: TRBV7-9
clone size: few
CDR3 DNA: TGTGCCAGCAGCGTACAGGGGGCGATAGGAGATACGCAGTATTTT
CDR3 protein: CASSVQGAIGDTQYF

J gene: TRBJ2-7
D gene: TRBD1
V gene: TRBV5-6
clone size: few
CDR3 DNA: TGTGCCAGCAGCTTGGGACAGGGCCACGAGCAGTACTTC
CDR3 protein: CASSLGQGHEQYF